This T cell receptor beta chain comes out of a study of cytomegalovirus exposure and HLA in healthy donors. 13 Jbeta primers and 60 Vbeta primers were used for the PCR. Sequencing used immunoSEQ multiplex PCR; TCRdb keeps in-frame clones, though not all of them. The table shows under 200,000 clones, with 75% to 90% occurring only once. V gave up 6 bases and J gave up 7 bases, with 16 bases separating them. This CDR3 spans 13 amino acids. Germline lookup yields CDR1 SQVTM and CDR2 ANQGSEA. The clonotype comes from a woman in her twenties or thirties in good health and CMV-seronegative. Sequences were obtained from PBMCs. The chain has TRBV29-1 and TRBJ2-1, with a possible D match to TRBD2 (6 bases). CDR3 coding DNA: TGCAGCGTGGATGAATATCGGGGGAATGAGCAGTTCTTC. As protein: CSVDEYRGNEQFF.